What follows are 32 T cell receptor beta chains derived from one specimen sequenced in a study of T cells in Graves' hyperthyroidism and ophthalmopathy. The TCR beta CDR3 regions underwent amplification using RNA transcripts as the source. HTBI primers were the set used in a first-round RT-PCR of the TCR CDR3. TCRdb redid the calling of the multiplex PCR reads with MiXCR, one entry per CDR3 protein. The profile shows under 350,000 distinct CDR3 sequences, about a sixth of them singletons. The sample comprised blood. The source of these receptors is a woman aged 60-75 years with Graves' ophthalmopathy.

This clonotype was detected only a few times. J is TRBJ1-4 and V is TRBV9; D uncertain. Germline V gene lookup returns CDR1 SGDLS and CDR2 YYNGEE. CDR3 length equals 13 residues. Between the trimmed V and J ends, which lost 4 bases and 7 bases, there was a span of 11 bases. The CDR3 DNA reads TGTGCCAGCAGCCCTAGGTTGGGTGAAAAACTGTTTTTT. Encoded protein: CASSPRLGEKLFF.

This chain uses TRBV6-2 or TRBV6-3 with TRBJ2-7, with D maybe TRBD2 (5 bases). Germline values: CDR1 MNHEY, CDR2 SVGEGT. This CDR3 has 12 residues. V was clipped by 8 bases and J by 2 bases, with 10 bases between them. CDR3 region: CASQDWAYEQYF. CDR3 in DNA: TGTGCCAGCCAGGACTGGGCCTACGAGCAGTACTTC.

This clonotype was seen ten or more times. The chain couples TRBV7-2 to TRBJ1-5; D is perhaps TRBD1 (5 bases). This CDR3 spans 12 amino acids. Trimming cost V 4 bases and J 5 bases, with 6 bases left between them. The germline V gene encodes CDR1 SGHTA and CDR2 FQGNSA. The CDR3 region has the DNA TGTGCCAGCAGCTGGGGGGATCAGCCCCAGCATTTT. This gives the protein CASSWGDQPQHF.

This clonotype was observed at least ten times. The V and J genes are TRBV6-5 and TRBJ1-1, with unresolved D. CDR1 is MNHEY, CDR2 SVGAGI, per germline. The CDR3 loop spans 13 amino acids. V was trimmed by 2 bases and J by 3 bases, leaving 7 bases between them. The CDR3 DNA is TGTGCCAGCAGTTACATGGGATACACTGAAGCTTTCTTT. It specifies CASSYMGYTEAFF.

This clonotype was counted at least ten times. The chain combines TRBV7-2 with TRBJ1-1; D is ambiguous. Trimming removed 4 bases at V and 1 base at J, with 7 bases between. Per the germline V gene, CDR1 is SGHTA and CDR2 is FQGNSA. CDR3 length equals 13 residues. The CDR3 nucleotides read TGTGCCAGCAGCTCCCGGCGGAACACTGAAGCTTTCTTT. Protein product: CASSSRRNTEAFF.

CDR3 sequence reads: CASSLGQGRSGELFF. CDR3 coding DNA: TGCGCCAGCAGCCTCGGACAGGGGCGAAGCGGGGAGCTGTTTTTT. The chain recombines TRBV4-3 with TRBJ2-2, with 9 bases fitting TRBD1. CDR1 is LGHNA, CDR2 YSLEER, per germline. The CDR3 runs to 15 residues. J gave up 7 bases and V 4 bases, and 7 bases lay outside the gene matches.

This clonotype was found a few times. The J gene is TRBJ2-1, the V gene TRBV7-2, with 13 positions matching TRBD2. Per the germline V gene, CDR1 is SGHTA and CDR2 is FQGNSA. J lost 12 bases, V lost 5 bases, and 16 bases had no gene match. The CDR3 runs 17 residues. The CDR3, as DNA: TGTGCCAGCAGCCGGGTCGGTGGACTAGCGGGAGTAGTAGGGCAGTTCTTC. Its translation is CASSRVGGLAGVVGQFF.

This clonotype came up many times. The J gene is TRBJ1-1, the V gene TRBV6-2 or TRBV6-3; D might be TRBD1 (6 bases). Germline assignment: CDR1 MNHEY and CDR2 SVGEGT. Deletions cut 5 bases from V and 1 base from J, with 17 bases between. The CDR3 runs to 16 residues. CDR3 sequence: CASSPHVGGRNTEAFF. For the CDR3, the DNA is TGTGCCAGCAGTCCCCATGTGGGGGGGCGGAACACTGAAGCTTTCTTT.

This clonotype was counted at least ten times. V is TRBV5-1 and J is TRBJ2-7, with a tentative D call TRBD1 (6 bases). The germline V gene encodes CDR1 SGHRS and CDR2 YFSETQ. The CDR3 has 14 amino acids. V was clipped by 2 bases and J by 2 bases, with 11 bases between them. CDR3 nucleotides: TGCGCCAGCAGCTTATCCTGGACAGCCTACGAGCAGTACTTC. Translated: CASSLSWTAYEQYF.

The J gene is TRBJ2-7, the V gene TRBV4-3; D unresolved. Germline CDR1 is LGHNA and CDR2 is YSLEER. The length of the CDR3 is 13 residues. V was pared by 1 base and J by 3 bases, with 7 bases between. This CDR3 reads CASSQAFGYEQYF. As DNA, the CDR3 is TGCGCCAGCAGCCAAGCGTTCGGCTACGAGCAGTACTTC.

There are many counts of this clonotype. This chain links TRBV30 with TRBJ1-2; a weak D match, TRBD1 (6 bases). V was trimmed by 5 bases and J by 5 bases, leaving 12 bases between them. The CDR3 contains 12 residues. Germline lookup yields CDR1 GTSNPN and CDR2 SVGIG (reference sequence). CDR3 in amino acids: CAWLGGGYGYTF. As DNA, the CDR3 is TGTGCCTGGCTCGGGGGCGGATATGGCTACACCTTC.

This clonotype was observed at least ten times. The rearrangement joins TRBV7-2 to TRBJ2-7; D unclear. Per the germline V gene, CDR1 is SGHTA and CDR2 is FQGNSA. The V and J ends lost 5 bases and 3 bases respectively, with 8 bases between them. CDR3 length equals 12 residues. CDR3 in amino acids: CASSQHSYEQYF. The CDR3 DNA reads TGTGCCAGCAGCCAGCACAGCTACGAGCAGTACTTC. The variable domain in full, with the rest retrieved from reference TRBV7-2 and TRBJ2-7, is GAGVSQSPSNKVTEKGKDVELRCDPISGHTALYWYRQSLGQGLEFLIYFQGNSAPDKSGLPSDRFSAERTGGSVSTLTIQRTQQEDSAVYLCASSQHSYEQYFGPGTRLTVT.

The chain uses TRBV7-8 and TRBJ2-3; the match to TRBD2 covers 11 bases. V trimming: 5 bases; J trimming: 0 bases; junction bases outside the gene matches: 4. Germline lookup yields CDR1 SGHVS and CDR2 FQNEAQ. The CDR3 has 16 amino acids. CDR3 sequence: CASSRTSGFSTDTQYF. CDR3 bases: TGTGCCAGCAGCCGGACTAGCGGGTTTAGCACAGATACGCAGTATTTT.

This clonotype was counted ten times or more. The V call is TRBV11-3, the J call TRBJ2-5, with a tentative D call TRBD1 (6 bases). Germline V gives CDR1 SGHNT, CDR2 YENEEA. Trimming shortened V by 0 bases and J by 3 bases, and 17 bases separated the two germline ends. The length of the CDR3 is 17 residues. The CDR3 DNA reads as TGTGCCAGCAGCTTAGATGGGGGCGACGGGCCGAAAGAGACCCAGTACTTC. Protein product: CASSLDGGDGPKETQYF. The complete variable domain, with remaining parts taken from reference TRBV11-3 and TRBJ2-5, reads EAGVVQSPRYKIIEKKQPVAFWCNPISGHNTLYWYLQNLGQGPELLIRYENEEAVDDSQLPKDRFSAERLKGVDSTLKIQPAELGDSAVYLCASSLDGGDGPKETQYFGPGTRLLVL.

This clonotype was detected many times. The chain employs TRBV11-2 and TRBJ2-1; D tentatively reads TRBD1 or TRBD2 (5 bases each). Looked up from germline, CDR1 is SGHAT and CDR2 is FQNNGV. The CDR3 has 15 amino acids. V was shortened by 2 bases and J by 5 bases, with 13 bases between the two germline ends. CDR3 bases: TGTGCCAGCAGCTTAAGGGTAGGGACGCACAATGAGCAGTTCTTC. Translating gives CASSLRVGTHNEQFF.

This clonotype has a count of ten or more. The chain has TRBV5-1 and TRBJ1-6; no firm D call. This CDR3 spans 13 amino acids. Trimming cost V 0 bases and J 8 bases, with 6 bases left between them. Germline lookup yields CDR1 SGHRS and CDR2 YFSETQ. The CDR3, as DNA: TGCGCCAGCAGCTTGGAGGGAGATTCACCCCTCCACTTT. The encoded protein is CASSLEGDSPLHF. Drawing the rest from reference TRBV5-1 and TRBJ1-6, the complete variable domain is KAGVTQTPRYLIKTRGQQVTLSCSPISGHRSVSWYQQTPGQGLQFLFEYFSETQRNKGNFPGRFSGRQFSNSRSEMNVSTLELGDSALYLCASSLEGDSPLHFGNGTRLTVT.

The CDR3 sequence: CASRKYTYNEQFF. CDR3 DNA sequence: TGTGCCAGCAGGAAATACACATACAATGAGCAGTTCTTC. The chain combines TRBV2 with TRBJ2-1; D not certain. The V gene lost 6 bases and the J gene lost 4 bases, with 10 bases spanning the gap. The CDR3 sequence is 13 residues long. Germline CDR1 reads SNHLY; CDR2 reads FYNNEI.

The genes are TRBV19 and TRBJ1-2; no reliable D call. Trimming stripped 2 bases from V and 4 bases from J, with 11 bases between. This CDR3 region has 14 residues. Germline V lookup: CDR1 LNHDA, CDR2 SQIVND (reference sequence). For the CDR3, the DNA is TGTGCCAGTAGTATATCGGAACGGAGCTATGGCTACACCTTC. Its protein product is CASSISERSYGYTF.

This clonotype appeared many times. This chain uses TRBV7-3 with TRBJ2-1; D not resolved. Germline assignment: CDR1 SGHTA and CDR2 FQGTGA. The length of the CDR3 is 13 residues. Between the trimmed V and J ends, which lost 1 base and 9 bases, there was a span of 10 bases. The CDR3: CASSLNSWTEQFF. CDR3 in DNA: TGTGCCAGCAGCTTAAATAGCTGGACTGAGCAGTTCTTC.

This clonotype was recorded many times. The chain joins TRBV10-3 to TRBJ1-2; tentative D call: TRBD1 (6 bases). The CDR3 extends over 17 amino acids. CDR1 ENHRY and CDR2 SYGVKD come from the germline V gene. Between the trimmed V and J ends, which lost 5 bases and 0 bases, there was a span of 19 bases. The CDR3 here is CAISRDLKQGANYGYTF. In DNA form, the CDR3 reads TGTGCCATCAGTCGCGACCTGAAACAGGGAGCTAACTATGGCTACACCTTC.

This clonotype was detected ten times or more. V and J are TRBV5-6 and TRBJ1-2; the D gene is possibly TRBD1 (6 bases). This CDR3 is 13 amino acids long. V was shortened by 4 bases and J by 3 bases, with 10 bases between the two germline ends. The germline gives CDR1 SGHDT, CDR2 YYEEEE. The CDR3 DNA reads as TGTGCCAGCAGCCTGGGGGCGGACTATGGCTACACCTTC. Translated, it gives CASSLGADYGYTF.

This clonotype has ten or more counts. This CDR3 is missing its conserved last phenylalanine or tryptophan, likely due to a read error. The rearrangement uses TRBV2 and TRBJ1-1; no firm D call. Per germline, CDR1 SNHLY and CDR2 FYNNEI. There are 13 residues in the CDR3. Trimming cost V 7 bases and J 3 bases, with 12 bases left between them. The DNA for the CDR3 is TGTGCCAGCACAATCAGTTCGCACACTGAAGCTTTCCTT. This encodes CASTISSHTEAFL.

This clonotype was recorded many times. This chain links TRBV2 with TRBJ2-3, with D possibly being TRBD1 or TRBD2 (5 bases each). Germline values: CDR1 SNHLY, CDR2 FYNNEI. Trimming removed 8 bases from V and 3 bases from J, with 18 bases in between. There are 15 residues in the CDR3. The CDR3: CASVGAGWRTDTQYF. CDR3 nucleotide sequence: TGTGCCAGCGTAGGGGCAGGGTGGAGGACAGATACGCAGTATTTT.

The V and J genes are TRBV5-1 and TRBJ1-3, with D perhaps TRBD1 (5 bases). V lost 4 bases and J lost 4, with 12 bases in between. CDR3 length: 14 residues. Germline CDR1 is SGHRS and CDR2 is YFSETQ. The CDR3 here is CASSTGTEGNTIYF. The DNA for the CDR3 is TGCGCCAGCAGCACTGGGACGGAAGGAAACACCATATATTTT.

Only one count was recorded for this clonotype. This may come from a read error, since a much larger clone is one base off. The chain joins TRBV5-1 to TRBJ2-3, with TRBD1 identical over 9 bases. From germline, CDR1 is SGHRS and CDR2 YFSETQ. This CDR3 has 16 amino acids. The CDR3 DNA is TGCGCCAGCACCCGACAGGGGGTAGATAGCACAGATACGCAGTTTTTT. As protein: CASTRQGVDSTDTQFF.

The V gene is TRBV5-8, the J gene TRBJ1-1; D gene ambiguous. Germline-derived CDR1 and CDR2 are SGHTS and YDEGEE. Trimming pared 0 bases from V and 0 bases from J, leaving 15 bases between. This CDR3 region has 17 residues. Written as DNA, the CDR3 is TGTGCCAGCAGCTTGGTAATTTTCCCAGAAATGAACACTGAAGCTTTCTTT. The encoded protein is CASSLVIFPEMNTEAFF.

This clonotype was detected only a few times. CDR3 in amino acids: CASGPIRYEQYF. The CDR3 bases are TGTGCCAGCGGTCCCATACGTTACGAGCAGTACTTC. The chain couples TRBV28 to TRBJ2-7; D unclear. Trimming shortened V by 8 bases and J by 4 bases, and 12 bases separated the two germline ends. Germline loops: CDR1 MDHEN, CDR2 SYDVKM. CDR3 length: 12 residues.

This chain's CDR3 is CARSPGTPNIQYF. The CDR3 nucleotides are TGTGCCAGATCACCCGGTACCCCAAACATTCAGTACTTC. The rearrangement uses TRBV19 and TRBJ2-4, with D hard to call. CDR3 length equals 13 residues. With 9 bases removed from V and 6 bases from J, the gap between germline ends came to 15 bases. Looked up from germline, CDR1 is LNHDA and CDR2 is SQIVND (reference sequence). Variable domain in full (rest from reference TRBV19 and TRBJ2-4): DGGITQSPKYLFRKEGQNVTLSCEQNLNHDAMYWYRQDPGQGLRLIYYSQIVNDFQKGDIAEGYSVSREKKESFPLTVTSAQKNPTAFYLCARSPGTPNIQYFGAGTRLSVL.

This clonotype was counted ten times or more. The chain employs TRBV3-1 and TRBJ2-5, with TRBD1 as a possible D gene (6 bases). Trimming pared 6 bases from V and 3 bases from J, leaving 23 bases between. CDR1 and CDR2 (germline): LGHDT, YNNKEL (reference sequence). CDR3 length: 17 amino acids. CDR3 in DNA: TGTGCCAGCAGACAACCCTCGACAGGTTGGACGAAAGAGACCCAGTACTTC. It encodes CASRQPSTGWTKETQYF.

This clonotype was counted a few times. V and J are TRBV5-5 and TRBJ1-4; 8 nucleotides line up with TRBD1. V trimming: 4 bases; J trimming: 4 bases; junction bases outside the gene matches: 6. Germline CDR1 is SGHKS and CDR2 is YYEKEE (reference sequence). There are 15 residues in the CDR3. The CDR3 reads CASSRGQGNNEKLFF. The DNA for the CDR3 is TGTGCCAGCAGCAGAGGACAGGGAAATAATGAAAAACTGTTTTTT.

This clonotype turned up a few times. The chain is built from TRBV27 and TRBJ2-3, with D perhaps matching TRBD2 (6 bases). This CDR3 has 15 amino acids. Trimming cost V 5 bases and J 6 bases, with 18 bases left between them. Germline V gene sequence: CDR1 MNHEY, CDR2 SMNVEV (reference sequence). The CDR3: CASSHGGAGRDTQYF. CDR3 nucleotide sequence: TGTGCCAGCAGTCACGGCGGGGCCGGTCGTGATACGCAGTATTTT.

The CDR3 DNA reads as TGTGCCAGTAGTATGGGAGTCAATCCCAACAATGAGCAGTTCTTC. Amino acid sequence: CASSMGVNPNNEQFF. V and J are TRBV19 and TRBJ2-1, with D possibly being TRBD2 (5 bases). This CDR3 spans 15 amino acids. Trimming cost V 3 bases and J 5 bases, with 14 bases left between them. CDR1 is LNHDA, CDR2 SQIVND, per germline (reference sequence).